This T cell receptor (beta chain) was documented in a study of control samples from healthy donors and cancer patients (dated by TCRdb to 2018 to 2021). The CDR3 sequence holds 14 residues, the cysteine and phenylalanine included. Only the CDR3 DNA is retained, 42 bases long and in frame from the first base. V is cut by 5 bases and J by 0 bases, and the space between the germline ends is 11 bases. The germline V gene (reference sequence) supplies CDR1 GTSNPN and CDR2 SVGIG. Note on this clone: No antigen is known for it. The input lacks base qualities; no much larger clone sits a single base away.

To prepare the library, the immunoSEQ multiplex PCR assay was applied. TCRdb provides this immuneACCESS table in a form limited to in-frame rearrangements. Some clones are lacking; in checked studies, under half of them reflect an unresolved V gene, and why the rest are absent is not known. Here the sample has around 130,000 clones; 89% occur a single time. Jointly, the top ten make up approximately 39% of the sample. The source material was blood. This receptor was identified in a man aged 45-65 years in good health. Rearrangement joined TRBV30 to TRBJ1-5, with a tentative D gene TRBD1 over 6 matching bases. The nucleotides are TGTGCCTGGGGGGGCGCGGATAGCAATCAGCCCCAGCATTTT. This is translated as CAWGGADSNQPQHF.